These 14 T cell receptor beta chains came from one sample sequenced in a study of T-cell reconstitution after alpha-beta-depleted transplantation in children. TCRbeta library preparation incorporated unique molecular identifiers. In TCRdb, the PCR reads were re-called with MiXCR into one record per CDR3 protein. The profile shows 280,000 or so distinct CDR3 sequences, more than 9% of them singletons. The sample in question was peripheral blood, obtained 180 days after TCRalphabeta/CD19-depleted stem cell transplant. The receptor source for this set is a male patient between 2 and 10 years old who had a stem cell transplant for chronic granulomatous disease, so the T cells may come from the graft donor.

This clonotype was seen many times. This chain joins TRBV5-5 and TRBJ2-1, with D perhaps TRBD1 (6 bases). The CDR3 has 17 residues. The germline V gene encodes CDR1 SGHKS and CDR2 YYEKEE (reference sequence). V gave up 5 bases and J gave up 0 bases, with 18 bases separating them. CDR3 sequence: CASRPWVSGASYNEQFF. Written as DNA, the CDR3 is TGTGCCAGCAGACCCTGGGTCTCAGGGGCCTCCTACAATGAGCAGTTCTTC.

This clonotype was counted at least ten times. This chain links TRBV7-2 with TRBJ2-5, with 9 nucleotides matching TRBD2. The CDR3 runs to 16 residues. CDR1 is SGHTA and CDR2 is FQGNSA in the germline V gene. The J segment lost 5 bases and the V segment lost 4 bases, leaving 11 bases of the junction unmatched. The CDR3 loop reads CASSSDSGRVGETQYF. The CDR3 nucleotides are TGTGCCAGCAGCTCGGATAGCGGGAGAGTGGGGGAGACCCAGTACTTC. Variable domain in full (rest from reference TRBV7-2 and TRBJ2-5): GAGVSQSPSNKVTEKGKDVELRCDPISGHTALYWYRQSLGQGLEFLIYFQGNSAPDKSGLPSDRFSAERTGGSVSTLTIQRTQQEDSAVYLCASSSDSGRVGETQYFGPGTRLLVL.

In this sample, this clonotype turned up many times. CDR3 sequence: CASSQEGDEQYF. In DNA form, the CDR3 reads TGTGCCAGCAGCCAAGAGGGCGACGAGCAGTACTTC. The genes are TRBV4-2 and TRBJ2-7; no reliable D call. V lost 0 bases to trimming and J lost 5 bases, with 5 bases between them. The CDR3 runs 12 residues. Per germline, CDR1 LGHNA and CDR2 YNFKEQ.

This clonotype was seen repeatedly, ten times or more. The chain combines TRBV7-9 with TRBJ2-7; D assignment may be TRBD1 or TRBD2 (5 bases each). Germline CDR1 and CDR2: SEHNR and FQNEAQ (reference sequence). This CDR3 has 13 residues. V dropped 3 bases and J dropped 4 bases, with 10 bases sitting between them. In nucleotides, the CDR3 is TGTGCCAGCAGCTTGGGGACGGCTTACGAGCAGTACTTC. Protein: CASSLGTAYEQYF.

This clonotype was detected many times. J is TRBJ1-5 and V is TRBV29-1; 8 positions match TRBD1. Germline CDR1 SQVTM, CDR2 ANQGSEA. The CDR3 extends over 13 amino acids. Germline trimming cut 6 bases from V and 6 bases from J; bases unmatched to any gene: 7. The CDR3 sequence is CSVATGVSQPQHF. The CDR3 nucleotides are TGCAGCGTCGCGACAGGGGTCAGTCAGCCCCAGCATTTT.

There are many counts of this clonotype. The gene calls are TRBV5-1 and TRBJ1-1; D is ambiguous. V lost 1 base to trimming and J lost 5 bases, with 15 bases between them. The CDR3 length is 15 residues. Looked up from germline, CDR1 is SGHRS and CDR2 is YFSETQ. The CDR3 loop reads CASSLKGGGTTEAFF. The CDR3 coding sequence is TGCGCCAGCAGCTTGAAGGGAGGAGGTACAACTGAAGCTTTCTTT.

A remark on this clonotype: This clone may be a read error of a much larger clone one base away. The chain joins TRBV10-3 to TRBJ2-5, with TRBD2 matching over 7 bases. This CDR3 contains 15 residues. V shed 5 bases, J shed 4 bases, and the junction held 10 bases outside the gene matches. Germline V CDR1 and CDR2: ENHRY, SYGVKD. This CDR3 reads CAISPGLVRVETQYF. DNA of the CDR3: TGTGCCATCAGTCCAGGACTAGTCCGGGTAGAGACCCAGTACTTC.

This clonotype has a count of ten or more. The chain uses TRBV10-3 and TRBJ2-7; TRBD1 is a possible D gene (6 bases). CDR1 ENHRY and CDR2 SYGVKD come from the germline V gene. CDR3 length: 12 residues. V shed 6 bases and J shed 5 bases, with 11 bases lying between them. CDR3: CAIRRDTDEQYF. The CDR3 coding sequence is TGTGCCATCAGGAGGGACACGGACGAGCAGTACTTC.

The chain joins TRBV11-1 to TRBJ1-1, with TRBD1 matching 8 bases. Trimming took 2 bases from V and 11 from J; bases not matched to a gene: 7. The germline V gene encodes CDR1 SGHAT and CDR2 FQDESV (reference sequence). The CDR3 spans 13 residues. The CDR3 sequence: CASSLYERTGAFF. The CDR3 coding sequence is TGTGCCAGCAGCTTATACGAAAGGACAGGGGCTTTCTTT.

This clonotype was observed many times. The chain combines TRBV9 with TRBJ2-2, with 12 bases matching TRBD1. V dropped 6 bases and J dropped 7; count of bases not matched to a gene: 10. The CDR3 is 16 residues long. Germline loops: CDR1 SGDLS, CDR2 YYNGEE. In nucleotides, the CDR3 is TGTGCCAGCACCCCCGGGACAGGGGGCAAGTTCGGGGAGCTGTTTTTT. This gives the protein CASTPGTGGKFGELFF.

Note on this clonotype: This may arise from a read error, as a much more abundant clone is one base away. The CDR3 DNA is TGTGCCAGCAGCTTGCTTACTAGCCTCTCCTACAAGCAGTACTTC. It codes for CASSLLTSLSYKQYF. V gene TRBV5-8 combines with J gene TRBJ2-7; a possible D gene is TRBD2 (6 bases). The CDR3 has 15 amino acids. The V gene's germline CDR1 is SGHTS and CDR2 YDEGEE.

The chain is built from TRBV19 and TRBJ2-7; 12 bases are shared with TRBD1. Trimming removed 3 bases from V and 6 bases from J; junction bases left unmatched: 6. The length of the CDR3 is 15 residues. CDR1 and CDR2 from the germline V gene are LNHDA and SQIVND (reference sequence). This CDR3 is CASSMTGQGAVEQYF. CDR3 in DNA: TGTGCCAGTAGTATGACGGGACAGGGGGCGGTCGAGCAGTACTTC.

J is TRBJ2-1 and V is TRBV2, with D unresolved. Germline CDR1 reads SNHLY; CDR2 reads FYNNEI. This CDR3 is built from 15 residues. The V end was cut by 0 bases, the J end by 8 bases, with 14 bases between. DNA for the CDR3: TGTGCCAGCAGTGAAGCCACGGAACCTGGGGATGAGCAGTTCTTC. Translation gives CASSEATEPGDEQFF.

This clonotype was counted ten times or more. V is TRBV11-2 and J is TRBJ2-7; no clear D. This CDR3 has 20 amino acids. Germline V gene lookup returns CDR1 SGHAT and CDR2 FQNNGV. The ends were cut back, 6 bases at V and 2 bases at J, with 32 bases in the middle. CDR3 DNA: TGTGCCAGCAGACTAAGGTTCGTTTCGGGCACAGTAAGAAGAGCCTACGAGCAGTACTTC. This codes for CASRLRFVSGTVRRAYEQYF.